This TCR beta chain was captured by sequencing in a study of blood T cells in healthy people across ages. Together with a sample-barcoded 5' primer, a J-beta primer mix was included in a second PCR lasting about 7 to 12 cycles. One entry per CDR3 protein results from TCRdb running MiXCR on the 5' RACE reads. The sample yields about 930,000 distinct CDR3 sequences, approximately 32% seen once. In the case of this clonotype: One junction end disagrees with the germline gene, perhaps due to a read error.

Germline V lookup: CDR1 GTSNPN, CDR2 SVGIG (reference sequence). This CDR3 has 12 residues. These sequences were also reported in another study, on T cells of mothers and their children.

Sequencing was done on a sample of blood. This sequence joins TRBV30 and TRBJ2-7, with 8 bases that match TRBD1. The receptor's source is a woman in her thirties or forties in good health. In nucleotides, the CDR3 is TGTGCCTGGAGCCCAGGGGGCTACGAACAGTACTTC. Protein: CAWSPGGYEQYF.